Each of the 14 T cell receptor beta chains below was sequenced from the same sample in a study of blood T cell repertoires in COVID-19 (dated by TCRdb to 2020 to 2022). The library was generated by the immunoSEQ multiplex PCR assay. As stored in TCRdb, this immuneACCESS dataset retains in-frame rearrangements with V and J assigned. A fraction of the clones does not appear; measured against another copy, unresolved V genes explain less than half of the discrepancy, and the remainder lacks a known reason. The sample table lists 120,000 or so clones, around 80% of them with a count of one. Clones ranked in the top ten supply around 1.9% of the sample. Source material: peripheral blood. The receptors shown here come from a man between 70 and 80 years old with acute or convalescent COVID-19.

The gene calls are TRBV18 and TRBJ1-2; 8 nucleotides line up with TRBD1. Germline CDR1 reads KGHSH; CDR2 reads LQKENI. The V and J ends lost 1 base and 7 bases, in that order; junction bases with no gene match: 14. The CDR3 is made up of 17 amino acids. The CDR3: CASSPQQGEFVGGGYTF. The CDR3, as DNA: TGTGCCAGCTCACCACAACAGGGGGAGTTCGTTGGGGGTGGCTACACCTTC.

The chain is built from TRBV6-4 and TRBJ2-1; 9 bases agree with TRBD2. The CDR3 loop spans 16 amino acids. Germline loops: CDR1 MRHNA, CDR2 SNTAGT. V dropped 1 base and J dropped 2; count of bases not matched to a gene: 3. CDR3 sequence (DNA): TGTGCCAGCAGTGACTTTGGCGGGGGGGCCTACAATGAGCAGTTCTTC. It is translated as CASSDFGGGAYNEQFF.

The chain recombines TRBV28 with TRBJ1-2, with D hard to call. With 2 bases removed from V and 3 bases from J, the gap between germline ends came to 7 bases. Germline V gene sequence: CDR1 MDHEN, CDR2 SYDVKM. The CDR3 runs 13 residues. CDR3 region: CASSLRVDYGYTF. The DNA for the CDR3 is TGTGCCAGCAGTTTACGGGTGGACTATGGCTACACCTTC.

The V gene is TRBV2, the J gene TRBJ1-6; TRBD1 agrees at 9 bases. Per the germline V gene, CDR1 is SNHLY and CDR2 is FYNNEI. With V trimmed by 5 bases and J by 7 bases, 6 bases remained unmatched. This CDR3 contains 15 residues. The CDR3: CASSLLGTGNSPLHF. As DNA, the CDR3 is TGTGCCAGCAGTCTACTCGGGACAGGGAATTCACCCCTCCACTTT.

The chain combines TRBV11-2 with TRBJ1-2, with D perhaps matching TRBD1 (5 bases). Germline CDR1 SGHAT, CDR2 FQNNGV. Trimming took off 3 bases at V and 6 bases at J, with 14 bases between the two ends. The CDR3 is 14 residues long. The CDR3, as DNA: TGTGCCAGCAGCTTGGGGCAGTTCTATGATGGCTACACCTTC. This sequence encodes CASSLGQFYDGYTF. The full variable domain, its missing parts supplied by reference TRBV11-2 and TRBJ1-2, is EAGVAQSPRYKIIEKRQSVAFWCNPISGHATLYWYQQILGQGPKLLIQFQNNGVVDDSQLPKDRFSAERLKGVDSTLKIQPAKLEDSAVYLCASSLGQFYDGYTFGSGTRLTVV.

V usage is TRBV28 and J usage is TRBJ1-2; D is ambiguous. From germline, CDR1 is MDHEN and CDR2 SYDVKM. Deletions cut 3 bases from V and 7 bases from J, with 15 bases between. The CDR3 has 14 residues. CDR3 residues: CASSLGETGIGYTF. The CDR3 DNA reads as TGTGCCAGCAGTTTGGGAGAAACGGGGATTGGCTACACCTTC.

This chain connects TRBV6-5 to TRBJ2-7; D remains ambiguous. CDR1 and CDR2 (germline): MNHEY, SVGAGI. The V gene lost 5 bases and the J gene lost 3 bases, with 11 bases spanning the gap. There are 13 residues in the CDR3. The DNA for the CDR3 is TGTGCCAGCAGTATGTTAAGCGACTACGAGCAGTACTTC. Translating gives CASSMLSDYEQYF.

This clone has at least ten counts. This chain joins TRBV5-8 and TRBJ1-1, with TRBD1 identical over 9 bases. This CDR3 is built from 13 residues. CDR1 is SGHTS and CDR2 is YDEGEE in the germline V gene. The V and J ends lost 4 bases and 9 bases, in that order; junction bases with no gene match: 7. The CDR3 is CASSEGQGKQAFF. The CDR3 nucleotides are TGTGCCAGCAGCGAAGGACAGGGGAAACAAGCTTTCTTT. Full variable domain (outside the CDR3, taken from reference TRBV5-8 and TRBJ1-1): EAGVTQSPTHLIKTRGQQATLRCSPISGHTSVYWYQQALGLGLQFLLWYDEGEERNRGNFPPRFSGRQFPNYSSELNVNALELEDSALYLCASSEGQGKQAFFGQGTRLTVV.

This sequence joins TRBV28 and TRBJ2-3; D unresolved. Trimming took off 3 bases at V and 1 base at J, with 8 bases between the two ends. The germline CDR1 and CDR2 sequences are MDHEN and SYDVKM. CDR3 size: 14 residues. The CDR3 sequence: CASSFDQGTDTQYF. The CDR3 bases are TGTGCCAGCAGTTTCGATCAGGGCACAGATACGCAGTATTTT.

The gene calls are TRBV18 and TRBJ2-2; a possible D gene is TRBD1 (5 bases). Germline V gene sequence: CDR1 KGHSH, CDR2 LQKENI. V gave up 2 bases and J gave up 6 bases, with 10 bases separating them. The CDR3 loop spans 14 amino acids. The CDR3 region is CASSPVMGPGELFF. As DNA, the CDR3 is TGTGCCAGCTCACCAGTGATGGGGCCCGGGGAGCTGTTTTTT.

CDR3 DNA sequence: TGTGCCAGCAGTTTATTCCGGGGGGCTGGCTACACCTTC. It codes for CASSLFRGAGYTF. The rearrangement joins TRBV28 to TRBJ1-2, with a possible D match to TRBD1 (6 bases). Trimming left V 1 base short and J 7 bases short, with 10 bases between. The CDR3 is 13 amino acids. CDR1 MDHEN and CDR2 SYDVKM come from the germline V gene.

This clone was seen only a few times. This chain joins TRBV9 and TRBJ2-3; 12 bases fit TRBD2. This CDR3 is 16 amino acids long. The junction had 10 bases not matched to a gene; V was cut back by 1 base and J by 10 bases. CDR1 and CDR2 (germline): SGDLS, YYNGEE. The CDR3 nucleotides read TGTGCCAGCAGCGTATCTGGGCTAGCGGGGGGGCAAGCGCAGTATTTT. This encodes CASSVSGLAGGQAQYF.

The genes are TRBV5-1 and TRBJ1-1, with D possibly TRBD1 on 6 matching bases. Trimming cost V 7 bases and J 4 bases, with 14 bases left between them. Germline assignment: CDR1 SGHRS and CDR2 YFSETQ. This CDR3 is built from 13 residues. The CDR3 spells CASSKGEFTEAFF. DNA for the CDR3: TGCGCCAGCTCAAAGGGGGAGTTCACTGAAGCTTTCTTT.

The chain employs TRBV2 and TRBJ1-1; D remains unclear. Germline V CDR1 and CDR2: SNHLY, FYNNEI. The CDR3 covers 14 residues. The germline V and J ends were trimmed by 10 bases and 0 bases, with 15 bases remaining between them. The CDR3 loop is CANGKGIMNTEAFF. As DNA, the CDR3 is TGTGCCAACGGGAAGGGCATAATGAACACTGAAGCTTTCTTT.